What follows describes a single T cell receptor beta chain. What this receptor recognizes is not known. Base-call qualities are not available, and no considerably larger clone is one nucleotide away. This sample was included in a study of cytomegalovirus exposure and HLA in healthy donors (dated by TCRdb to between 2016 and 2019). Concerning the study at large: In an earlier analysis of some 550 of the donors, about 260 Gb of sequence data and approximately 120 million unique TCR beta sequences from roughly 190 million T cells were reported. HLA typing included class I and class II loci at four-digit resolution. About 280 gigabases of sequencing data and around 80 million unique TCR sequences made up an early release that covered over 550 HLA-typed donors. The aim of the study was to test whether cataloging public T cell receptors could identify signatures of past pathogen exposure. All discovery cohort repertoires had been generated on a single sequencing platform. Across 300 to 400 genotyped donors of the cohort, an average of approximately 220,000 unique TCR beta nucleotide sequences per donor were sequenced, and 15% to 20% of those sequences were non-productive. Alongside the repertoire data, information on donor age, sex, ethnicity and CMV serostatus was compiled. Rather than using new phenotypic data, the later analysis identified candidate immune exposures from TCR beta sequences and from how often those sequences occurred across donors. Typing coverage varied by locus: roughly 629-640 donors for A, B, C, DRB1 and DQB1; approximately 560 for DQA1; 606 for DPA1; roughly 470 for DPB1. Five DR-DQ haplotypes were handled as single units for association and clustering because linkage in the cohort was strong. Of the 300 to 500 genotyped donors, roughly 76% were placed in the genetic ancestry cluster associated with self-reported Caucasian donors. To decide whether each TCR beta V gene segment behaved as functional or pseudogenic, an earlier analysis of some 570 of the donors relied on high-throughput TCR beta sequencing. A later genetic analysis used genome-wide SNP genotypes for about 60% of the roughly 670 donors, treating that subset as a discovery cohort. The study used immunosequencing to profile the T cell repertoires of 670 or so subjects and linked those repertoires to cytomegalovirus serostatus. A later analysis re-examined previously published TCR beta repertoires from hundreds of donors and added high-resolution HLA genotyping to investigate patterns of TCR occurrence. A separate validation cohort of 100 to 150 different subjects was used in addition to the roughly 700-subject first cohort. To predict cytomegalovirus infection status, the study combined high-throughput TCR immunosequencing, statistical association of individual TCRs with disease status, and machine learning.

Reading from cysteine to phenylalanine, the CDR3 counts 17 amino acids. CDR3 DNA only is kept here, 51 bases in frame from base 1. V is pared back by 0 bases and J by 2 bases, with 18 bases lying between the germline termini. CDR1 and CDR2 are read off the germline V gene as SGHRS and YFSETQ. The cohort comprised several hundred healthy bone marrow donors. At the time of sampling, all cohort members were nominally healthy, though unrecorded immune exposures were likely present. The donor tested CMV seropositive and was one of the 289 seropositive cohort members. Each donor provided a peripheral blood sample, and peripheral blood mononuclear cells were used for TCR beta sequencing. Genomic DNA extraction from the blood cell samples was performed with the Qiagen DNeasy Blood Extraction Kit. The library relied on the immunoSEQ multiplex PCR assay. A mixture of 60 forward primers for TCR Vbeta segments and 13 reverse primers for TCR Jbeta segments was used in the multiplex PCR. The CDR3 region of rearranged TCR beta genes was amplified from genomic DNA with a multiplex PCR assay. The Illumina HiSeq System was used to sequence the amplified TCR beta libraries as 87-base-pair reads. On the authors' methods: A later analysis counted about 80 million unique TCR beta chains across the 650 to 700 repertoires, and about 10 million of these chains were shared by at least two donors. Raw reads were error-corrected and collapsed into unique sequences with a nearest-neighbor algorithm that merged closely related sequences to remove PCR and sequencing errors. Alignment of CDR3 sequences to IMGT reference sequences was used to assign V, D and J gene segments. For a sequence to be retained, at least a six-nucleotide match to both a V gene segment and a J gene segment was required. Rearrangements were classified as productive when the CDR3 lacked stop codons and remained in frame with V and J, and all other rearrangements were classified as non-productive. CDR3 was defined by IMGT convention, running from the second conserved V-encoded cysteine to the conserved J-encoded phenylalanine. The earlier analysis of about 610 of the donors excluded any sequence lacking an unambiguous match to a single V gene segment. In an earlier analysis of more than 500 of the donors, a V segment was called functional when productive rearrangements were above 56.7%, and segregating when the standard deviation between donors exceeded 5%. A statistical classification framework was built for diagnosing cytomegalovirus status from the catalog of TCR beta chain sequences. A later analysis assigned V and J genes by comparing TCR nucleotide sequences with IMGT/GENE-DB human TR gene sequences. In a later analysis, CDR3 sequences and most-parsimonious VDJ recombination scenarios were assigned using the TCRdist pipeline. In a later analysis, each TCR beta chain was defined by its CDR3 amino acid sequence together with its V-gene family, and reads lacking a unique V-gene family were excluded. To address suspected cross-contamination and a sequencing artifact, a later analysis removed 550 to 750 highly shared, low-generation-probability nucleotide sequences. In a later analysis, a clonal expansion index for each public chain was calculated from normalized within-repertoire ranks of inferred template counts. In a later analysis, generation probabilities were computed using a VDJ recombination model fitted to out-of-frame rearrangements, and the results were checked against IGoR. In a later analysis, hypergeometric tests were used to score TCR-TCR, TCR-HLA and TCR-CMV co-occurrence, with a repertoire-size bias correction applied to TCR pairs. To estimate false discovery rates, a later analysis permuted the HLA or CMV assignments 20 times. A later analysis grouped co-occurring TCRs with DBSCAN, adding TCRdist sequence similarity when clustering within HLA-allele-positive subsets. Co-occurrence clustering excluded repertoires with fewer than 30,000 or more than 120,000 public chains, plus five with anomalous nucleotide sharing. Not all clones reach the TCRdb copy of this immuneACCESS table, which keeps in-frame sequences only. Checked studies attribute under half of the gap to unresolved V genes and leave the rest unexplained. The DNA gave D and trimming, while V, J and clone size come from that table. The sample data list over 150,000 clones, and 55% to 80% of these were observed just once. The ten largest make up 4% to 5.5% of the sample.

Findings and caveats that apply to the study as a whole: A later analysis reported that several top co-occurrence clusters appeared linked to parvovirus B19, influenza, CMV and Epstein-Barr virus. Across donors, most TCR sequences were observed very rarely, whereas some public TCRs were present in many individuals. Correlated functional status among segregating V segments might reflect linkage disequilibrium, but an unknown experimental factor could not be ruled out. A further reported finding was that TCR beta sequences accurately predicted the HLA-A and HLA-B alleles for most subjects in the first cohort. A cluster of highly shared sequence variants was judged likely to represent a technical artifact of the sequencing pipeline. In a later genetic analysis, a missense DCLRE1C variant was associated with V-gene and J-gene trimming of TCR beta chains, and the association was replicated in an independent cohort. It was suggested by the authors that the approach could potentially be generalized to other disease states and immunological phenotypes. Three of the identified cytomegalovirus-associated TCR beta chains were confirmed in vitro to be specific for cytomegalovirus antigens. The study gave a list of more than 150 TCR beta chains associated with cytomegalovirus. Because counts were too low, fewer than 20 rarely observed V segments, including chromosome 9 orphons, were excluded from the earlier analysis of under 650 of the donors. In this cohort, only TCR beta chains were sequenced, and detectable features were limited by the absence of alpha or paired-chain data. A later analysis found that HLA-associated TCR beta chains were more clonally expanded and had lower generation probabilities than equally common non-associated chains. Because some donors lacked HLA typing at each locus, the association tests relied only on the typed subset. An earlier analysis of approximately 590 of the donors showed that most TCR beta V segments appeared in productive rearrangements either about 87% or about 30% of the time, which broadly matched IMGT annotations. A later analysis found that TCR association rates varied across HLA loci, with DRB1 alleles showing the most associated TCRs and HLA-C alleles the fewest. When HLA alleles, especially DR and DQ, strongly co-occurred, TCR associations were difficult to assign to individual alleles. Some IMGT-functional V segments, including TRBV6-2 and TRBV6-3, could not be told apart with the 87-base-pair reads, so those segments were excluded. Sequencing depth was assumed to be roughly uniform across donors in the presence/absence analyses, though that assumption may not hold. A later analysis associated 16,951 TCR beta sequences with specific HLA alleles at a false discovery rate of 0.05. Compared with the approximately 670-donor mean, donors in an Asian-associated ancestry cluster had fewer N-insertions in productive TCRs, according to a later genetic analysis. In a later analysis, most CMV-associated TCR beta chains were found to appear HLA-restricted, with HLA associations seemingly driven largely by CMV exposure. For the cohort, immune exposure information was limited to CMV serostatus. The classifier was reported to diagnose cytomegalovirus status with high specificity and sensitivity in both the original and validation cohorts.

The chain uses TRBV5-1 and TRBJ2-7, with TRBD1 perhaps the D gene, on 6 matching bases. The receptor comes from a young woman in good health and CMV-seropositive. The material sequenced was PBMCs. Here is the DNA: TGCGCCAGCAGCTTGGACTACCTGGACAGCTTTACCTACGAGCAGTACTTC. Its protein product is CASSLDYLDSFTYEQYF.